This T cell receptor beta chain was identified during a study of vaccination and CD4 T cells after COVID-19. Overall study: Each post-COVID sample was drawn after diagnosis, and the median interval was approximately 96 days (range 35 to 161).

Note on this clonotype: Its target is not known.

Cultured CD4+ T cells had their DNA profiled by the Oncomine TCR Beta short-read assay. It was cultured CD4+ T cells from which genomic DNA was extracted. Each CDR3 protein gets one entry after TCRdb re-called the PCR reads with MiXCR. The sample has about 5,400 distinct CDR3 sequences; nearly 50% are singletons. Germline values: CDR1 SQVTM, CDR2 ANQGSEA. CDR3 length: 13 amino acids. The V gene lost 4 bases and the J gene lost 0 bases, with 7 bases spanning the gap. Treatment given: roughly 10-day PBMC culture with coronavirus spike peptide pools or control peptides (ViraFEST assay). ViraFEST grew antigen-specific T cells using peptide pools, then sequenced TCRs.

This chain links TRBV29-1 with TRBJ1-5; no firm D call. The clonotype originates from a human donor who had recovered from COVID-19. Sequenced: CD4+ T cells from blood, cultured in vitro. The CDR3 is CSVASGSNQPQHF. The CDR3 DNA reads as TGCAGCGTTGCTTCGGGTAGCAATCAGCCCCAGCATTTT.